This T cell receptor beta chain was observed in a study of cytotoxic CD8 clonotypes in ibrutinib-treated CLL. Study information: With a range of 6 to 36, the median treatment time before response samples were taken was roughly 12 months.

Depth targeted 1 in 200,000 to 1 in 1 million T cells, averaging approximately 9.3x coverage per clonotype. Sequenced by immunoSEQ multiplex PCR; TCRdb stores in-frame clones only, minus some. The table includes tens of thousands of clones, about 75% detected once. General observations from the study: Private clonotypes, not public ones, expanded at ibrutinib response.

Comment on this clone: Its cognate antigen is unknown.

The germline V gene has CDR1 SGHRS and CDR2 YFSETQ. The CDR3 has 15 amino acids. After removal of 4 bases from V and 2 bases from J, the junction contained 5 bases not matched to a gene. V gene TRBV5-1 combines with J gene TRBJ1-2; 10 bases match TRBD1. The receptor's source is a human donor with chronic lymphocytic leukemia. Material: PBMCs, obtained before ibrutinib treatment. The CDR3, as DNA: TGCGCCAGCAGCCGTGGGACAGGGGAGAACTATGGCTACACCTTC. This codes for CASSRGTGENYGYTF.